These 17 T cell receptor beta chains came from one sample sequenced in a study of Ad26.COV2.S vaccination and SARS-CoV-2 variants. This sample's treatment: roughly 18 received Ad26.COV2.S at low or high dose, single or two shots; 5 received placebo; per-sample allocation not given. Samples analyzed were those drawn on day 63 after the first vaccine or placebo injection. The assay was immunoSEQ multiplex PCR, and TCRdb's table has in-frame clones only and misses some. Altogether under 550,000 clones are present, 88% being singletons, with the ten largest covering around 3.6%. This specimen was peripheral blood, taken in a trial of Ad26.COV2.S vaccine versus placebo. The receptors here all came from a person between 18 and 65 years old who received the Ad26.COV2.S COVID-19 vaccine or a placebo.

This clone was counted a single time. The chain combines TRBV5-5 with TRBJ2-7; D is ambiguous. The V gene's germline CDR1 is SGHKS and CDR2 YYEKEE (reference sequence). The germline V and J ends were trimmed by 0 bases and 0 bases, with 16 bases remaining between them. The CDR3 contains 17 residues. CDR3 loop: CASSLGSFSFSSYEQYF. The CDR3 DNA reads TGTGCCAGCAGCTTGGGGTCCTTCAGCTTTAGCTCCTACGAGCAGTACTTC.

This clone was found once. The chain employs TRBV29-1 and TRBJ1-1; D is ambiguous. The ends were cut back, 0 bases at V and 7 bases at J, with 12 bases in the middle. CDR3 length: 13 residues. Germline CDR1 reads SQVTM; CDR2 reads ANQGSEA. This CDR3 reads CSVEEVWAGEAFF. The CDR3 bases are TGCAGCGTTGAAGAGGTTTGGGCAGGTGAAGCTTTCTTT.

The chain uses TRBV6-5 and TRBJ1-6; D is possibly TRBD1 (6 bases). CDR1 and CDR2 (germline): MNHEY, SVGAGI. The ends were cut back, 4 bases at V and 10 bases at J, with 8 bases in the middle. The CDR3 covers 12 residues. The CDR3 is CASSSGASPLHF. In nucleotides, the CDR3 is TGTGCCAGCAGTTCAGGGGCATCACCCCTCCACTTT.

The chain's CDR3 is CASSHRDTGELFF. The CDR3 DNA follows: TGTGCCAGCAGCCATCGGGACACCGGGGAGCTGTTTTTT. The chain recombines TRBV27 with TRBJ2-2, with no clear D. Germline CDR1 MNHEY, CDR2 SMNVEV (reference sequence). This CDR3 has 13 residues. The V end lost 6 bases, the J end lost 3 bases, and 8 bases lay between the germline ends.

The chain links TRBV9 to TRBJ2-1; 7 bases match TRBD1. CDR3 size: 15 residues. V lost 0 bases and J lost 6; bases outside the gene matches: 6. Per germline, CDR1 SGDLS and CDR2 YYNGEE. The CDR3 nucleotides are TGTGCCAGCAGCGTAGGAGGGACAGAACCCAATGAGCAGTTCTTC. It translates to CASSVGGTEPNEQFF. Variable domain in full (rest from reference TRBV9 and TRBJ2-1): DSGVTQTPKHLITATGQRVTLRCSPRSGDLSVYWYQQSLDQGLQFLIQYYNGEERAKGNILERFSAQQFPDLHSELNLSSLELGDSALYFCASSVGGTEPNEQFFGPGTRLTVL.

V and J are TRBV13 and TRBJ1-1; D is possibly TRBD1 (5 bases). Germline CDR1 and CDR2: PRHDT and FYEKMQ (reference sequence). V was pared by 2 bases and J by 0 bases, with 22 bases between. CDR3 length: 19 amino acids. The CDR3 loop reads CASSLSFGWGGQMNTEAFF. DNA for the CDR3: TGTGCCAGCAGCTTAAGTTTTGGGTGGGGGGGTCAAATGAACACTGAAGCTTTCTTT.

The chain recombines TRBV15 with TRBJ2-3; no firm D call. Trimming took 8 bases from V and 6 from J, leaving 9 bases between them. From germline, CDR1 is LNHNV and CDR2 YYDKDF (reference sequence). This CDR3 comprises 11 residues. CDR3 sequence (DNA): TGTGCCACCGGGGATACGGATACGCAGTATTTT. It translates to CATGDTDTQYF.

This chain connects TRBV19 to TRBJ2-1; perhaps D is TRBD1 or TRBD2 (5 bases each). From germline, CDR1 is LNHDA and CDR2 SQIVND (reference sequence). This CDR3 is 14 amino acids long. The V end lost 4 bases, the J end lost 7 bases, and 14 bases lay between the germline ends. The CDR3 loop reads CASSTPGRFNEQFF. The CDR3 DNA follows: TGTGCCAGTAGTACCCCGGGACGGTTTAATGAGCAGTTCTTC.

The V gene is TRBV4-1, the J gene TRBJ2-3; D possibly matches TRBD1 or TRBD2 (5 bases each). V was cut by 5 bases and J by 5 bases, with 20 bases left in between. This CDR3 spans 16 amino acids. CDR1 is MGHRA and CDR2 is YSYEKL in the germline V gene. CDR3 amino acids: CASSSRPGQSGDTQYF. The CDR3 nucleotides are TGCGCCAGCAGCTCCCGACCGGGGCAGAGCGGAGATACGCAGTATTTT.

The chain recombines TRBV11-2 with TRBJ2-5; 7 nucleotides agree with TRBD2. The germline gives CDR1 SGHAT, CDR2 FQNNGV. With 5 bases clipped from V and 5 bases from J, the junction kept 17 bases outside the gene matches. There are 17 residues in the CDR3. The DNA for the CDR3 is TGTGCCAGCAGCCCAGGGCGGGGAAGAATGCGGGAGGAGACCCAGTACTTC. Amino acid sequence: CASSPGRGRMREETQYF.

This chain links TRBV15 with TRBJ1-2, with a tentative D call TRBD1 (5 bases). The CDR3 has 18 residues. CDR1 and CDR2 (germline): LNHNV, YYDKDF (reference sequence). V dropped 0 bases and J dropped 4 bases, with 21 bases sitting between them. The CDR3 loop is CATSRDRFWVRDGYGYTF. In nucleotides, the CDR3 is TGTGCCACCAGCAGAGATCGGTTCTGGGTCCGGGACGGCTATGGCTACACCTTC.

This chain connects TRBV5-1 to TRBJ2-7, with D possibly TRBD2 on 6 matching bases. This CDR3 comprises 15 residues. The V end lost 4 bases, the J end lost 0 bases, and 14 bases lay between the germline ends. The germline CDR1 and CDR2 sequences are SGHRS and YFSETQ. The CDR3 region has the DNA TGCGCCAGCAGCCCCGGGGGAAGGGACTCCTACGAGCAGTACTTC. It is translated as CASSPGGRDSYEQYF.

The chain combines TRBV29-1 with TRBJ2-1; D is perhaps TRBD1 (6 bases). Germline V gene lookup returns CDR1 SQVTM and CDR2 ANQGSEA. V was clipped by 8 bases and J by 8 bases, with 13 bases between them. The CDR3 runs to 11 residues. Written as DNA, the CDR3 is TGCAGCTCTCGGACAGATCATGAGCAGTTCTTC. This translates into CSSRTDHEQFF.

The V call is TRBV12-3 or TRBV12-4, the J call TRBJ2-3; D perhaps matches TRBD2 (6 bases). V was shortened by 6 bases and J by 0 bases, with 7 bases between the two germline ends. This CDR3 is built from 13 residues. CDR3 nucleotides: TGTGCCAGCAGCGGGGGAAGCACAGATACGCAGTATTTT. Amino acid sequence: CASSGGSTDTQYF.

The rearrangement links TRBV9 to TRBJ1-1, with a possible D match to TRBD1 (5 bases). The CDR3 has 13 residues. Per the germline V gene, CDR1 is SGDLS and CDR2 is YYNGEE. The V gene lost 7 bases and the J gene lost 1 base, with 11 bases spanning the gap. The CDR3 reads CASGGGGNTEAFF. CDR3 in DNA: TGTGCCAGCGGTGGGGGAGGGAACACTGAAGCTTTCTTT.

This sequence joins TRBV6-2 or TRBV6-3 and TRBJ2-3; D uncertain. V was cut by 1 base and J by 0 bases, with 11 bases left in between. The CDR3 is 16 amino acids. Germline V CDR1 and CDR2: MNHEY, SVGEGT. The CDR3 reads CASSYFETRSTDTQYF. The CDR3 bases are TGTGCCAGCAGTTACTTCGAGACAAGGAGCACAGATACGCAGTATTTT.

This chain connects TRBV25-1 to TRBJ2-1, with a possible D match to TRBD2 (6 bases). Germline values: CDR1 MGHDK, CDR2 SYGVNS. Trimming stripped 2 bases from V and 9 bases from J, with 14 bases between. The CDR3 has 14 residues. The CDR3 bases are TGTGCCAGCAGTGAAATCCGGCGGGGTGGTGAGCAGTTCTTC. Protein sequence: CASSEIRRGGEQFF.